This is a list of T cell receptor beta chains from one sample in a study of PD-1 blockade in classical Hodgkin lymphoma. Clones were read by immunoSEQ multiplex PCR, and TCRdb kept only the in-frame ones, dropping some. This sample has some 62,000 clones; approximately 89% occur once, and the top ten carry approximately 12%. This sample comprised peripheral blood mononuclear cells (PBMCs), obtained at baseline. The receptor source for this set is a human donor with classical Hodgkin lymphoma. Both conserved end residues are part of each CDR3.

CDR3 length	V gene	J gene	CDR3 protein
16	TRBV7-2	TRBJ1-4	CASSLAPPGTNEKLFF
18	TRBV28	TRBJ1-1	CASSFLVRDRVVSTEAFF
15	TRBV30	TRBJ1-2	CAWSPTYAEGYGYTF
15	TRBV27	TRBJ2-7	CASSLYGTDLYEQYF
15	TRBV4-1	TRBJ1-1	CASSQGAPGRTEAFF
11	TRBV28	TRBJ2-1	CASSLTNEQFF
16	TRBV15	TRBJ1-6	CATSRDHSSYNSPLHF
17	TRBV7-6	TRBJ1-5	CASSLAYRGKRGQPQHF
14	TRBV19	TRBJ2-4	CASRQGAAKNIQYF
17	TRBV7-9	TRBJ2-2	CASSPPYRNTNTGELFF
16	TRBV11-2	TRBJ2-7	CASSLGIRGGKDEQYF
14	TRBV7-9	TRBJ2-7	CASSQEDRAYEQYF
15	TRBV2	TRBJ1-2	CASLPSRLLNYGYTF
13	TRBV7-9	TRBJ1-1	CASSLGKNTEAFF
13	TRBV18	TRBJ1-1	CASSPGQGVMAFF
16	TRBV27	TRBJ2-7	CASRPLAGGTSYEQYF
16	TRBV6-6	TRBJ2-4	CASSYFGRLGEDIQYF
13	TRBV6-1	TRBJ1-5	CASSGTDNQPQHF